What follows is one T cell receptor beta chain and its context. What it binds is not known. The source of the sample is a study of T cells in tumors after PD-1 blockade. Study context: Excluded were patients with checkpoint blockade, immunosuppressants, or radiotherapy or other anti-cancer therapy within 4 weeks. Patients received pembrolizumab 200 mg every 3 weeks or cemiplimab 350 mg every 2 weeks.

Points from the study as a whole: Most post-therapy expanded exhausted CD8+ clones were new, undetected before treatment.

Sequenced by immunoSEQ multiplex PCR; TCRdb stores in-frame clones only, minus some. The table has about 2,000 clones, about 76% seen once; the top ten hold around 12%. The sample's time point: second of two pre-therapy site-matched biopsies about two months apart. Before and after PD-1 blockade, biopsies were collected from the same primary tumor site. After removal of 4 bases from V and 3 bases from J, the junction contained 3 bases not matched to a gene. CDR3 length: 14 residues. CDR1 is SGHRS, CDR2 YFSETQ, per germline. This clonotype was sampled from a human donor with basal cell carcinoma. The sample here was tumor tissue, taken before anti-PD-1 treatment. The rearrangement links TRBV5-1 to TRBJ2-5, with 10 bases aligning to TRBD1. The CDR3 spells CASSMDRGKETQYF. CDR3 nucleotide sequence: TGCGCCAGCAGCATGGACAGGGGGAAAGAGACCCAGTACTTC. Looking up the rest from reference TRBV5-1 and TRBJ2-5 gives the full variable domain: KAGVTQTPRYLIKTRGQQVTLSCSPISGHRSVSWYQQTPGQGLQFLFEYFSETQRNKGNFPGRFSGRQFSNSRSEMNVSTLELGDSALYLCASSMDRGKETQYFGPGTRLLVL.